This section outlines one T cell receptor beta chain sequence together with its context. What it binds is not known. This sample was included in a study of blood T cells in healthy people across ages. Study-level background: Per every two T cells, about one barcoded beta molecule was captured by template switching. Study observations and caveats: PBMCs left unsorted prevented a conclusive naive versus antigen-experienced comparison. Relative to aged donors, long-lived donors carried more naive CD4+ cells and displayed higher diversity.

A J-beta primer mix and a sample-barcoded 5' primer were used in a second PCR of roughly 6 to 12 cycles. MiXCR, applied by TCRdb to the 5' RACE reads, yields one record per CDR3 protein. The sample comprises approximately 800,000 distinct CDR3 sequences, 40% to 65% of which are singletons, and about 38% rests with the top ten. V gave up 4 bases and J gave up 2 bases, with 7 bases separating them. There are 13 residues in the CDR3. The germline V gene has CDR1 MRHNA and CDR2 SNTAGT. Drawing of peripheral blood yielded ten milliliters from each donor. This sequence originates from an elderly man in good health. V gene TRBV6-4 combines with J gene TRBJ2-3, with D unclear. Source material: blood. The CDR3 sequence is CASSASFTDTQYF. The CDR3 DNA is TGTGCCAGCAGTGCCTCCTTCACAGATACGCAGTATTTT.